One and the same sample provided the 12 T cell receptor beta chains below, sequenced in a study of blood T cell repertoires in COVID-19 (dated by TCRdb to about 2020). Library preparation used the immunoSEQ multiplex PCR assay. What TCRdb holds here is the immuneACCESS table cut down to in-frame rearrangements. Part of the clones is not present; checked against another copy, under half of the missing clones reflect an unresolved V gene, and the others are unexplained. The sample records hundreds of thousands of clones, roughly 86% of which are singletons. Around 3.3% of the sample is held by the ten biggest clonotypes. Sequenced input: PBMCs or T cells enriched from blood (not recorded which). The receptors here all came from a middle-aged woman with acute COVID-19.

The chain employs TRBV4-1 and TRBJ1-5, with D perhaps TRBD1 (6 bases). The length of the CDR3 is 16 residues. Per the germline V gene, CDR1 is MGHRA and CDR2 is YSYEKL. The germline V and J ends were trimmed by 5 bases and 2 bases, with 16 bases remaining between them. The CDR3 nucleotides are TGCGCCAGCAGCGCCTCTCCTGAGGGGGGCAATCAGCCCCAGCATTTT. Translated, it gives CASSASPEGGNQPQHF.

The CDR3 DNA is TGTGCCACCGGACAGGGGGCTGGGGAGCAGTACTTC. This translates into CATGQGAGEQYF. This sequence joins TRBV10-3 and TRBJ2-7; 11 bases agree with TRBD1. V was clipped by 10 bases and J by 7 bases; unmatched bases: 6. CDR1 and CDR2 (germline): ENHRY, SYGVKD. The CDR3 runs 12 residues.

V usage is TRBV11-2 and J usage is TRBJ2-2; a weak D match, TRBD2 (5 bases). Germline V lookup: CDR1 SGHAT, CDR2 FQNNGV. With 5 bases removed from V and 2 bases from J, the gap between germline ends came to 9 bases. This CDR3 is built from 14 residues. The CDR3 DNA reads TGTGCCAGCAGCCGCGGGTCCAACACCGGGGAGCTGTTTTTT. It specifies CASSRGSNTGELFF.

The rearrangement links TRBV27 to TRBJ2-2, with 12 bases identical to TRBD2. The germline V gene encodes CDR1 MNHEY and CDR2 SMNVEV (reference sequence). V lost 6 bases to trimming and J lost 6 bases; unmatched junction nucleotides: 8. The CDR3 consists of 16 residues. CDR3 protein: CASSLLAGGISGELFF. The CDR3 nucleotides are TGTGCCAGCAGCTTACTAGCGGGAGGCATTTCCGGGGAGCTGTTTTTT.

V gene TRBV2 combines with J gene TRBJ2-7; tentatively, D is TRBD2 (6 bases). CDR3 size: 12 residues. Trimming pared 7 bases from V and 3 bases from J, leaving 10 bases between. Germline CDR1 SNHLY, CDR2 FYNNEI. The CDR3 region is CASKAGYYEQYF. The CDR3 nucleotides read TGTGCCAGCAAGGCGGGATACTACGAGCAGTACTTC.

The chain uses TRBV3-1 (or the pseudogene TRBV3-2) and TRBJ2-5; 12 bases map to TRBD2. The V gene's germline CDR1 is LGHDT and CDR2 YNNKEL (reference sequence). The V segment lost 0 bases and the J segment 1 base; nucleotides outside the gene matches: 6. The CDR3 contains 18 residues. CDR3 residues: CASSQELGTSGPQETQYF. The CDR3 region has the DNA TGTGCCAGCAGCCAAGAACTCGGGACTAGCGGGCCCCAAGAGACCCAGTACTTC.

The sample holds a few counts of this clone. Here the CDR3 reads CASTTAGGYNEQFF. DNA for the CDR3: TGTGCCAGCACCACGGCGGGAGGTTACAATGAGCAGTTCTTC. The chain links TRBV7-2 to TRBJ2-1, with 8 bases fitting TRBD2. The germline CDR1 and CDR2 sequences are SGHTA and FQGNSA. The CDR3 spans 14 residues. Trimming at V came to 7 bases and at J to 4 bases, leaving 6 bases not matched to a gene.

The chain uses TRBV19 and TRBJ1-1; 8 bases align to TRBD1. Trimming cost V 4 bases and J 4 bases; bases outside gene matches: 5. This CDR3 spans 14 amino acids. Germline lookup yields CDR1 LNHDA and CDR2 SQIVND (reference sequence). For the CDR3, the DNA is TGTGCCAGTAGTAGTCAGGGGGCTCTCACTGAAGCTTTCTTT. Its translation is CASSSQGALTEAFF. Filled out from reference TRBV19 and TRBJ1-1, the complete variable domain reads DGGITQSPKYLFRKEGQNVTLSCEQNLNHDAMYWYRQDPGQGLRLIYYSQIVNDFQKGDIAEGYSVSREKKESFPLTVTSAQKNPTAFYLCASSSQGALTEAFFGQGTRLTVV.

CDR3 DNA sequence: TGTGCCAGCAGTTACAGGGGGATAGGGGAAAAACTGTTTTTT. It encodes CASSYRGIGEKLFF. The chain links TRBV3-1 (or the pseudogene TRBV3-2) to TRBJ1-4; 8 bases are shared with TRBD1. CDR3 length: 14 amino acids. The germline CDR1 and CDR2 sequences are LGHDT and YNNKEL (reference sequence). V was clipped by 6 bases and J by 8 bases; unmatched bases: 8.

The chain combines TRBV9 with TRBJ2-2; possibly TRBD1 for D (6 bases). The CDR3 runs 16 residues. V was cut by 0 bases and J by 0 bases, with 9 bases left in between. CDR1 is SGDLS and CDR2 is YYNGEE in the germline V gene. The CDR3 coding sequence is TGTGCCAGCAGCGTAGGACAGGCGTCGAACACCGGGGAGCTGTTTTTT. Translated, it gives CASSVGQASNTGELFF.

The V call is TRBV6-5, the J call TRBJ2-5, with 8 bases lining up with TRBD2. The CDR3 is made up of 12 amino acids. Looked up from germline, CDR1 is MNHEY and CDR2 is SVGAGI. After removal of 5 bases from V and 4 bases from J, the junction contained 0 bases not matched to a gene. The CDR3 DNA follows: TGTGCCAGCAGTCTAGCGGGAGAGACCCAGTACTTC. Encoded protein: CASSLAGETQYF.

This CDR3 is CATRGGNEQFF. The CDR3 bases are TGTGCCACAAGAGGTGGGAATGAGCAGTTCTTC. This sequence joins TRBV12-3 or TRBV12-4 and TRBJ2-1; unclear D gene. Trimming left V 10 bases short and J 7 bases short, with 11 bases between. This CDR3 is built from 11 residues.